This T cell receptor (beta chain) is drawn from a study of shared clonotypes between healthy human individuals. General study findings and limits: Clonotypes shared by all four sorted-subset donors had higher generation probabilities than non-shared clonotypes.

Trimming at V came to 6 bases and at J to 5 bases, leaving 3 bases not matched to a gene. The CDR3 contains 13 residues. Germline CDR1 reads WSHSY; CDR2 reads SAAADI. It was CD45RO-negative cells, positively selected for CCR7, that made up naive CD8 cells, with terminally differentiated effector memory CD45RA+ cells excluded. Study donors comprised healthy, HIV-negative adults devoid of recent acute infection or vaccination. Every donor was a Caucasian adult from Nashville, Tennessee. To note about this clone: Its antigen remains unidentified.

The assay was immunoSEQ multiplex PCR, and TCRdb's table has in-frame clones only and misses some. The table lists 600,000 or so clones, roughly 95% of them singletons, with 0.11% in the top ten. Sequences were obtained from naive CD8+ T cells sorted from blood. This TCR was sampled from a young woman in good health. The rearrangement uses TRBV10-2 and TRBJ1-4, with 7 positions matching TRBD1. The CDR3 is CASRGQRNEKLFF. The DNA for the CDR3 is TGCGCCAGCAGGGGACAGAGAAATGAAAAACTGTTTTTT.